The present entry profiles one TCR beta chain with its context. Which antigen it targets is not known. No much larger clone is present one base from it, and per-base qualities are unavailable. This entry comes from a study of blood T cells in healthy people across ages (dated by TCRdb to between 2014 and 2017). For context, the study as a whole: Template switching captured roughly one uniquely barcoded TCR beta cDNA molecule per two T cells in model experiments. Age-related changes in TCR beta repertoire diversity were measured in the study by deep sequencing normalized with unique cDNA molecular identifiers. To avoid experimental bias, donors of different ages were distributed randomly across sequencing lanes. The study analyzed two additional independent replicas of 1 million unique cDNA reads from the same blood draw for two donors, one aged 18 to 29 and one aged 80 or older. The donors were split into four age groups: young (average around 15 years), middle-aged (about 40), aged (approximately 60) and long-lived (approximately 80). Summary of the overall study and its limitations: Estimates of total diversity based on one million sequenced T cells were considered lower bounds and underestimates. The CMV infection status of donors was not known, potentially confounding age-related changes in expanded clonotypes. Conclusive comparison of naive and antigen-experienced compartments was prevented by the profiling of bulk unsorted PBMCs. Observed TCR beta diversity per million T cells fell roughly linearly with age, and a significant reduction was already apparent by age about 38. There was a strong correlation between observed TCR beta diversity and the percentage of naive T cells measured by flow cytometry. Compared with the aged group, the long-lived group had more naive CD4+ T cells, fewer expanded clones and increased TCR diversity, suggesting age selection.

The method was 5' RACE. TCRdb lists the instrument as Illumina HiSeq 2500. A second about 7 to 12 cycle PCR used a sample-barcoded 5' primer and a J-beta primer mix. A template-switch 5' adaptor carrying 12 random nucleotides introduced a unique molecular identifier onto each TCR beta cDNA molecule. Each sample yielded at least 3 million CDR3-containing paired-end reads. All of the RNA was converted into first-strand cDNA using the Mint cDNA synthesis kit, with a TRBC-specific oligonucleotide serving as the primer. Following uracil-DNA glycosylase treatment, a first 18-cycle PCR with universal primers M1SS and BC2_uni_R was performed on all cDNA. On the authors' methods: For normalization, 1 million high-quality reads, each with a distinct molecular identifier, were randomly selected from each sample. Instead of being binned into consensus sequences, reads with shared molecular identifiers were discarded. MiTCR, with a Q25 quality threshold and the strictest error-elimination algorithm, was used for CDR3 identification, clonotype clustering and error correction. A nonparametric unseen species model using Euler transformation provided a lower-bound estimate of total TCR beta diversity. Through fastp at Q25 and MiXCR, TCRdb rebuilt clones from the public reads, retaining in-frame beta chains. Records with the same CDR3 protein are collapsed into one entry carrying the most frequent genes and DNA. The V and J calls reflect TCRdb's pipeline rather than the authors' work. Recorded for this sample are some 1.6 million distinct CDR3 sequences; about 32% of them occurred a single time. The ten largest clones represent 10% to 12% of the sample.

The roughly 38 donors, aged 6 to 90 years, were systemically healthy Caucasian individuals from Russia. Each donor gave 8 to 10 milliliters of peripheral blood, collected into EDTA-treated Vacutainer tubes. Ficoll-Paque density-gradient centrifugation was used to isolate PBMCs, with at least 6.5 million per sample. Total RNA was extracted from PBMCs with Trizol reagent, with at least 5.5 micrograms obtained per sample. For every donor, an aliquot of PBMCs went through flow cytometry to measure the percentages of naive CD45RAhigh/CD27high T cells. CDR3 length: 14 amino acids, cysteine to phenylalanine. The sequence is cut down to CDR3 DNA, 42 bases in frame from base 1. Cut back by 5 bases and 4 bases, the V and J ends lie 14 bases apart. Per the germline V gene, MDHEN is the CDR1 and SYDVKM is the CDR2.

The sequencing sample was made of blood. The sequence derives from a woman in her thirties in good health. The rearranged chain carries TRBV28 and TRBJ1-1; no D segment can be confidently identified. The CDR3 protein is CASSTTALSTEAFF. Here is the DNA: TGTGCCAGCAGTACAACCGCGCTCTCCACTGAAGCTTTCTTT.